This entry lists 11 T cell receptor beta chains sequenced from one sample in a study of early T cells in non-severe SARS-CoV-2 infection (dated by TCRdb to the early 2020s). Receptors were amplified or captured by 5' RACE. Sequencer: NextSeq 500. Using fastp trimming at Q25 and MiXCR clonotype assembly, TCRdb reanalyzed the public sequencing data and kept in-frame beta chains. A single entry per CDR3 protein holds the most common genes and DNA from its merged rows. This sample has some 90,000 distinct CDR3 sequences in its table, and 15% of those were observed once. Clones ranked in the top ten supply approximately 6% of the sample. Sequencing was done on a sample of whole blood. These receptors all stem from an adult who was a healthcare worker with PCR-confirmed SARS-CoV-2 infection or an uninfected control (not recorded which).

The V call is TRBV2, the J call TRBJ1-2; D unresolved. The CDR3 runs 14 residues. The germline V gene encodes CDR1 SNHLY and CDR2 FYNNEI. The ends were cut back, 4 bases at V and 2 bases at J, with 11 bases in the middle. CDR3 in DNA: TGTGCCAGCAGTGGCCACGGACGCAACTATGGCTACACCTTC. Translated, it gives CASSGHGRNYGYTF. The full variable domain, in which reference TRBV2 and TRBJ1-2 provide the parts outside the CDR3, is EPEVTQTPSHQVTQMGQEVILRCVPISNHLYFYWYRQILGQKVEFLVSFYNNEISEKSEIFDDQFSVERPDGSNFTLKIRSTKLEDSAMYFCASSGHGRNYGYTFGSGTRLTVV.

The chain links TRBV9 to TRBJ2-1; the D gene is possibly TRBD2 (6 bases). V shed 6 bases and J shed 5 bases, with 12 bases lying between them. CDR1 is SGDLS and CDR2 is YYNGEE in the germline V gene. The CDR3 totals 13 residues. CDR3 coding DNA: TGTGCCAGCAACCGGGACTTCGACAATGAGCAGTTCTTC. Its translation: CASNRDFDNEQFF.

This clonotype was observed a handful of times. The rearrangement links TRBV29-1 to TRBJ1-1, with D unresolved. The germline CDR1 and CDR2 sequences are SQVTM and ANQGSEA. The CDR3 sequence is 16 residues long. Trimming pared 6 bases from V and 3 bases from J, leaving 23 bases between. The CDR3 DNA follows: TGCAGCGTGGCCCTAAAACCCCCGGGAACCTACACTGAAGCTTTCTTT. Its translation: CSVALKPPGTYTEAFF.

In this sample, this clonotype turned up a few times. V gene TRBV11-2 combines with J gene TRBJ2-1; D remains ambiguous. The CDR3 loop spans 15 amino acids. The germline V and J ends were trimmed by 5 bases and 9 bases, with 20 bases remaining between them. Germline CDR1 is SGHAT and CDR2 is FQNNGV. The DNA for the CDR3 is TGTGCCAGCAGCCTGAGACCCACTGACAATATTGAGCAGTTCTTC. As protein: CASSLRPTDNIEQFF.

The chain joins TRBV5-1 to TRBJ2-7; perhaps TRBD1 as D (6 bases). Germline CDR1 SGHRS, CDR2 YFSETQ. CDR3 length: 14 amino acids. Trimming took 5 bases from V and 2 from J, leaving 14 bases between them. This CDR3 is CASSSQTGPYEQYF. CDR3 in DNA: TGCGCCAGCAGTTCTCAGACAGGCCCCTACGAGCAGTACTTC.

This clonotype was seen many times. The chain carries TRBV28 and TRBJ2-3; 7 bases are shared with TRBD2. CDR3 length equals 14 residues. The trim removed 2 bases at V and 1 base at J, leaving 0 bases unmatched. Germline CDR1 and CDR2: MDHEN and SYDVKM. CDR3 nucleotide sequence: TGTGCCAGCAGTTTACTAGCGGGCACAGATACGCAGTATTTT. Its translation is CASSLLAGTDTQYF.

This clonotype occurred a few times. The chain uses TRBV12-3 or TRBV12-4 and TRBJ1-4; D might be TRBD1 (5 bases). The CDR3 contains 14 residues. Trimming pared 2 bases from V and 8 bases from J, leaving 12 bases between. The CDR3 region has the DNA TGTGCCAGCAGTTTATCAGGGAGGGGCGAAAAACTGTTTTTT. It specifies CASSLSGRGEKLFF.

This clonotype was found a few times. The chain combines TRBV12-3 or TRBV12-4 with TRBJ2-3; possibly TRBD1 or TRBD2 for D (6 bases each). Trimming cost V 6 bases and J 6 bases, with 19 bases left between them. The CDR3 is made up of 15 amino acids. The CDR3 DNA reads TGTGCCAGCAGCCCCTCGCGCGGAGGGGGGGATACGCAGTATTTT. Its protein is CASSPSRGGGDTQYF.

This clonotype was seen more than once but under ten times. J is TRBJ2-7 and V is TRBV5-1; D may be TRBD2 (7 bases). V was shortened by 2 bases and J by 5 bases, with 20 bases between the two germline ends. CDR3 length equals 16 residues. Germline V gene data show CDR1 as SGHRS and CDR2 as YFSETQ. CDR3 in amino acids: CASSLQGGGLGNEQYF. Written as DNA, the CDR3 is TGCGCCAGCAGCTTACAGGGAGGCGGACTAGGGAACGAGCAGTACTTC.

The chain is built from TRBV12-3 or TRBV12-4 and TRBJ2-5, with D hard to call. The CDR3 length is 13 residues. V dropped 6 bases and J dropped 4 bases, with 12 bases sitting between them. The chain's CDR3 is CASRQTSPETQYF. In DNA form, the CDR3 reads TGTGCCAGCAGGCAGACATCCCCAGAGACCCAGTACTTC.

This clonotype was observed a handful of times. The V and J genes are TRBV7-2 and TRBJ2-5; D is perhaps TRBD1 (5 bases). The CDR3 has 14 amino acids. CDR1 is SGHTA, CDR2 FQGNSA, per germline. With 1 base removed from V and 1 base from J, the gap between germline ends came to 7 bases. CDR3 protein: CASSLGGLQETQYF. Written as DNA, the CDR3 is TGTGCCAGCAGCTTAGGGGGCCTCCAAGAGACCCAGTACTTC.